Each of the 26 T cell receptor beta chains below was sequenced from the same sample in a study of T cell responses to AZD1222 COVID-19 vaccine. Sequenced by immunoSEQ multiplex PCR; TCRdb stores in-frame clones only, minus some. The sample carries fewer than 75,000 clones, over 80% recorded once. Here the sequenced sample was peripheral blood, taken 28 days after the second dose of the MenACWY control vaccine. Every receptor here comes from an adult who received the MenACWY meningococcal vaccine as a control.

V is TRBV5-5 and J is TRBJ2-2, with D maybe TRBD2 (6 bases). Germline CDR1 is SGHKS and CDR2 is YYEKEE (reference sequence). V was trimmed by 2 bases and J by 5 bases, leaving 13 bases between them. CDR3 length: 15 amino acids. CDR3 in DNA: TGTGCCAGCAGCTTTTCCAGAGGGAGGACCGGGGAGCTGTTTTTT. Protein product: CASSFSRGRTGELFF. Full variable domain (missing parts from reference TRBV5-5 and TRBJ2-2): DAGVTQSPTHLIKTRGQQVTLRCSPISGHKSVSWYQQVLGQGPQFIFQYYEKEERGRGNFPDRFSARQFPNYSSELNVNALLLGDSALYLCASSFSRGRTGELFFGEGSRLTVL.

The genes are TRBV12-3 or TRBV12-4 and TRBJ1-1; D unclear. V gave up 4 bases and J gave up 7 bases, with 7 bases separating them. This CDR3 has 11 amino acids. The CDR3, as DNA: TGTGCCAGCAGTTCCCTACTTGAAGCTTTCTTT. As protein: CASSSLLEAFF.

V and J are TRBV7-2 and TRBJ2-3, with a weak D call TRBD1 (5 bases). The CDR3 has 12 amino acids. Germline V gene lookup returns CDR1 SGHTA and CDR2 FQGNSA. The ends were cut back, 5 bases at V and 5 bases at J, with 8 bases in the middle. As DNA, the CDR3 is TGTGCCAGCAGCGCAACAGGAGATACGCAGTATTTT. It is translated as CASSATGDTQYF.

The chain links TRBV4-3 to TRBJ2-1, with TRBD1 matching 7 bases. This CDR3 spans 13 amino acids. In germline, CDR1 is LGHNA, CDR2 YSLEER. V gave up 2 bases and J gave up 8 bases; unmatched junction bases: 3. This CDR3 reads CASSQKQGYEQFF. The CDR3 DNA sequence: TGCGCCAGCAGCCAAAAACAGGGGTATGAGCAGTTCTTC.

The V gene is TRBV18, the J gene TRBJ2-1; maybe TRBD2 (6 bases). CDR1 and CDR2 (germline): KGHSH, LQKENI. This CDR3 is 15 amino acids long. V was cut by 6 bases and J by 2 bases, with 14 bases left in between. CDR3 nucleotides: TGTGCCAGCTCGCTCCAGGGCGGGACCTACAATGAGCAGTTCTTC. Translated: CASSLQGGTYNEQFF.

The rearrangement links TRBV30 to TRBJ1-1; D is undetermined. V was pared by 5 bases and J by 1 base, with 17 bases between. Germline V lookup: CDR1 GTSNPN, CDR2 SVGIG (reference sequence). The CDR3 covers 15 residues. CDR3 protein: CAWAANLPRNTEAFF. For the CDR3, the DNA is TGTGCCTGGGCGGCCAACCTTCCGCGGAACACTGAAGCTTTCTTT.

The chain links TRBV6-5 to TRBJ1-1; D possibly corresponds to TRBD1 (5 bases). Between the trimmed V and J ends, which lost 11 bases and 3 bases, there was a span of 16 bases. CDR1 MNHEY and CDR2 SVGAGI come from the germline V gene. The CDR3 has 13 amino acids. The CDR3: CAAYWGVDTEAFF. As DNA, the CDR3 is TGTGCCGCCTATTGGGGGGTCGACACTGAAGCTTTCTTT.

The V gene is TRBV20-1, the J gene TRBJ2-7; D call uncertain. The CDR3 extends over 11 amino acids. Per germline, CDR1 DFQATT and CDR2 SNEGSKA (reference sequence). V was pared by 2 bases and J by 6 bases, with 8 bases between. The CDR3 sequence: CSARRSPEQYF. The CDR3 coding sequence is TGCAGTGCTAGACGCTCTCCCGAGCAGTACTTC.

The chain couples TRBV29-1 to TRBJ2-3; tentatively, D is TRBD1 or TRBD2 (5 bases each). This CDR3 is built from 13 residues. V lost 7 bases and J 0 bases, leaving 11 bases between the germline ends. Germline assignment: CDR1 SQVTM and CDR2 ANQGSEA. The CDR3 spells CSGFRDSTDTQYF. Written as DNA, the CDR3 is TGCAGCGGATTCCGGGACAGCACAGATACGCAGTATTTT.

The chain couples TRBV28 to TRBJ1-5; 8 nucleotides align to TRBD1. Germline-derived CDR1 and CDR2 are MDHEN and SYDVKM. The CDR3 has 13 amino acids. Losses at the gene ends were 8 bases for V and 3 bases for J; bases not matched to a gene: 3. CDR3 protein: CASRTGNNQPQHF. In DNA, the CDR3 is TGTGCCAGCCGGACAGGGAACAATCAGCCCCAGCATTTT.

This chain links TRBV6-5 with TRBJ1-4, with D maybe TRBD1 (6 bases). Deletions cut 2 bases from V and 0 bases from J, with 10 bases between. Germline CDR1 is MNHEY and CDR2 is SVGAGI. The CDR3 has 16 amino acids. CDR3 protein: CASSYRGGATNEKLFF. The CDR3 DNA follows: TGTGCCAGCAGTTACAGGGGGGGCGCAACTAATGAAAAACTGTTTTTT.

The rearrangement joins TRBV7-9 to TRBJ2-3; D is perhaps TRBD1 (5 bases). In germline, CDR1 is SEHNR, CDR2 FQNEAQ (reference sequence). V lost 1 base and J 8 bases, leaving 16 bases between the germline ends. This CDR3 is built from 15 residues. Here the CDR3 reads CASSLDQGEGPTQYF. For the CDR3, the DNA is TGTGCCAGCAGCTTAGACCAGGGCGAAGGCCCTACGCAGTATTTT.

The table lists this clone with a count of one. The DNA for the CDR3 is TGTGCCAGCAGCCCCAGGGTCCAAGAGACCCAGTACTTC. It specifies CASSPRVQETQYF. This chain uses TRBV12-3 or TRBV12-4 with TRBJ2-5; D is perhaps TRBD1 (5 bases). This CDR3 has 13 amino acids. V was clipped by 6 bases and J by 1 base, with 9 bases between them.

This chain links TRBV18 with TRBJ2-5; the match to TRBD1 covers 9 bases. The V gene's germline CDR1 is KGHSH and CDR2 LQKENI. The CDR3 runs to 16 residues. V lost 2 bases and J lost 3; bases outside the gene matches: 7. The CDR3 DNA sequence: TGTGCCAGCTCACCAATAGGGACAGGGTTGAAAGAGACCCAGTACTTC. Translated: CASSPIGTGLKETQYF.

V usage is TRBV6-5 and J usage is TRBJ2-7; the match to TRBD2 covers 9 bases. The V segment lost 6 bases and the J segment 6 bases; nucleotides outside the gene matches: 12. CDR3 length: 15 residues. The V gene's germline CDR1 is MNHEY and CDR2 SVGAGI. The CDR3: CASRPTGTSSSEQYF. In DNA form, the CDR3 reads TGTGCCAGCAGACCCACCGGGACTAGCTCTTCCGAGCAGTACTTC.

This clone was seen only once. This chain uses TRBV9 with TRBJ2-7; 10 positions match TRBD1. The germline V gene has CDR1 SGDLS and CDR2 YYNGEE. The length of the CDR3 is 15 residues. V gave up 3 bases and J gave up 0 bases; unmatched junction bases: 3. The DNA for the CDR3 is TGTGCCAGCAGCGCAGGACAGGGGGTCTCCTACGAGCAGTACTTC. As protein: CASSAGQGVSYEQYF.

The J gene is TRBJ1-1, the V gene TRBV28; the D gene is possibly TRBD1 (5 bases). Germline CDR1 and CDR2: MDHEN and SYDVKM. The CDR3 spans 15 residues. V lost 2 bases, J lost 10 bases, and 20 bases lay in between. CDR3 DNA: TGTGCCAGCAGTTTACCCCTTGGCAGGATCGGGGCAGCTTTCTTT. Translated, it gives CASSLPLGRIGAAFF.

The V and J genes are TRBV19 and TRBJ2-7; D is undetermined. Germline CDR1 reads LNHDA; CDR2 reads SQIVND (reference sequence). V lost 3 bases and J lost 1, with 7 bases in between. The CDR3 contains 13 residues. The CDR3, as DNA: TGTGCCAGTAGTATCCAGCCTTCCTACGAGCAGTACTTC. The encoded protein is CASSIQPSYEQYF.

The genes are TRBV5-1 and TRBJ2-3, with D hard to call. Germline assignment: CDR1 SGHRS and CDR2 YFSETQ. Deletions cut 0 bases from V and 3 bases from J, with 14 bases between. The CDR3 consists of 16 residues. The CDR3 DNA sequence: TGCGCCAGCAGCTTGGCCAGTGGGCTAGGGACAGATACGCAGTATTTT. The encoded protein is CASSLASGLGTDTQYF.

The table lists this clone with a few counts. The V call is TRBV19, the J call TRBJ1-5, with unresolved D. The CDR3 is made up of 15 amino acids. CDR1 is LNHDA, CDR2 SQIVND, per germline (reference sequence). Trimming left V 8 bases short and J 3 bases short, with 17 bases between. Here the CDR3 DNA reads TGTGCCAGTGGACTCGGCGGCGGTTTCAATCAGCCCCAGCATTTT. It translates to CASGLGGGFNQPQHF. The entire variable domain, with the rest obtained from reference TRBV19 and TRBJ1-5, is as follows: DGGITQSPKYLFRKEGQNVTLSCEQNLNHDAMYWYRQDPGQGLRLIYYSQIVNDFQKGDIAEGYSVSREKKESFPLTVTSAQKNPTAFYLCASGLGGGFNQPQHFGDGTRLSIL.

The chain joins TRBV7-3 to TRBJ2-3; maybe TRBD2 (5 bases). Trimming cost V 5 bases and J 5 bases, with 20 bases left between them. The CDR3 is 16 amino acids. The germline CDR1 and CDR2 sequences are SGHTA and FQGTGA. CDR3 coding DNA: TGTGCCAGCAGCGCCCAAGGGAGCCGACCCCTAGATACGCAGTATTTT. This codes for CASSAQGSRPLDTQYF.

This sequence joins TRBV5-1 and TRBJ2-4, with 9 bases lining up with TRBD1. Germline V gene lookup returns CDR1 SGHRS and CDR2 YFSETQ. The V gene end was trimmed by 0 bases and the J gene end by 11 bases; junction bases not matched to a gene: 3. The CDR3 contains 13 residues. The CDR3 region has the DNA TGCGCCAGCAGCTTGGGGGACAGGGAGGTTCAGTACTTC. Amino acid sequence: CASSLGDREVQYF.

This chain joins TRBV7-8 and TRBJ1-2; maybe TRBD1 (6 bases). CDR3 length equals 14 residues. Between the trimmed V and J ends, which lost 5 bases and 5 bases, there was a span of 15 bases. The germline V gene encodes CDR1 SGHVS and CDR2 FQNEAQ. Written as DNA, the CDR3 is TGTGCCAGCAGCCTCAAGGGGGTGGGGTATGGCTACACCTTC. This translates into CASSLKGVGYGYTF.

The V and J genes are TRBV28 and TRBJ1-5, with D uncertain. The ends were cut back, 1 base at V and 3 bases at J, with 10 bases in the middle. CDR3 size: 15 residues. The germline V gene encodes CDR1 MDHEN and CDR2 SYDVKM. CDR3 bases: TGTGCCAGCAGTTTATCGTCGGGTTTCAATCAGCCCCAGCATTTT. Protein sequence: CASSLSSGFNQPQHF. The complete variable domain, with remaining parts taken from reference TRBV28 and TRBJ1-5, reads DVKVTQSSRYLVKRTGEKVFLECVQDMDHENMFWYRQDPGLGLRLIYFSYDVKMKEKGDIPEGYSVSREKKERFSLILESASTNQTSMYLCASSLSSGFNQPQHFGDGTRLSIL.

The chain links TRBV19 to TRBJ2-1; TRBD2 agrees at 7 bases. Germline V CDR1 and CDR2: LNHDA, SQIVND (reference sequence). The CDR3 loop spans 15 amino acids. J gave up 0 bases and V 4 bases, and 3 bases lay outside the gene matches. The CDR3 loop reads CASSTSGRSYNEQFF. The CDR3, as DNA: TGTGCCAGTAGTACTAGCGGACGCTCCTACAATGAGCAGTTCTTC.

The rearrangement joins TRBV6-2 or TRBV6-3 to TRBJ1-1, with no clear D. This CDR3 has 13 amino acids. Germline CDR1 MNHEY, CDR2 SVGEGT. Trimming stripped 4 bases from V and 4 bases from J, with 10 bases between. The chain's CDR3 is CASSFPDSTEAFF. CDR3 in DNA: TGTGCCAGCAGTTTTCCGGATAGCACTGAAGCTTTCTTT.